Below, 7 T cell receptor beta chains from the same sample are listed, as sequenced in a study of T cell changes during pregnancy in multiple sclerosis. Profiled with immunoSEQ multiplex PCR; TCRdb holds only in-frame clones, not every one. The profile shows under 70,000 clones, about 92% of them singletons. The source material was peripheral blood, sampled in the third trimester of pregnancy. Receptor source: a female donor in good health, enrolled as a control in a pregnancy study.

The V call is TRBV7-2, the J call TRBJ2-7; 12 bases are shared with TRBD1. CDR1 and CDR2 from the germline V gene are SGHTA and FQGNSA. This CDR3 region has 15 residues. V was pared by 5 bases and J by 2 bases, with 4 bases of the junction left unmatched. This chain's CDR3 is CASSTRDRGPYEQYF. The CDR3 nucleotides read TGTGCCAGCAGCACTCGGGACAGGGGGCCCTACGAGCAGTACTTC.

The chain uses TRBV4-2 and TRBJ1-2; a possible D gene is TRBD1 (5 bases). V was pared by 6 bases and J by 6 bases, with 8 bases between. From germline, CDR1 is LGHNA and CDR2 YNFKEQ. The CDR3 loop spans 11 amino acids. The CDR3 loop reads CASRRQNGYTF. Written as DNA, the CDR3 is TGTGCCAGCAGACGACAGAATGGCTACACCTTC.

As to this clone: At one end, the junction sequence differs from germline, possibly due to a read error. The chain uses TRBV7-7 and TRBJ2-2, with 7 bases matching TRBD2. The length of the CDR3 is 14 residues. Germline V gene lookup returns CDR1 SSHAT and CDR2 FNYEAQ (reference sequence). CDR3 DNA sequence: TGTGCTAGCAGCCTGACTAGCTACACCGGGGAGCTGTTTTTT. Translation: CASSLTSYTGELFF.

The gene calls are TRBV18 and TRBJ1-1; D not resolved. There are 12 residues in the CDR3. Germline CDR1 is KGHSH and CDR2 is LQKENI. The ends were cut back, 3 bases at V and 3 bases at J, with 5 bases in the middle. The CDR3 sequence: CASSPGDTEAFF. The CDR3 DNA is TGTGCCAGCTCACCCGGAGACACTGAAGCTTTCTTT.

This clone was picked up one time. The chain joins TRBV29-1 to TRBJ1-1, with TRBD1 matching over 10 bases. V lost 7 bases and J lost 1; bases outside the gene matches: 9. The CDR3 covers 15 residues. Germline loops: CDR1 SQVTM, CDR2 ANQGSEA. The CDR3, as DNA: TGCAGCGGGGATGACAGGGGGCGGAGGAACACTGAAGCTTTCTTT. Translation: CSGDDRGRRNTEAFF.

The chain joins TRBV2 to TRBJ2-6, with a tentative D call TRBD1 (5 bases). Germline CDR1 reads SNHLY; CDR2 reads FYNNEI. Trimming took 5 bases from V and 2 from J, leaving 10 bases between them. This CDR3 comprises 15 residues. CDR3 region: CASSTGITGANVLTF. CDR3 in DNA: TGTGCCAGCAGTACAGGTATCACTGGGGCCAACGTCCTGACTTTC.

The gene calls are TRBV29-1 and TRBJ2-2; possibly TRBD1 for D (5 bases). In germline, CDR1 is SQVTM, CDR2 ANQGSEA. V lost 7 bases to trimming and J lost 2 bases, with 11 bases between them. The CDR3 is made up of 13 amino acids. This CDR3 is CSAPQENTGELFF. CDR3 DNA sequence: TGCAGCGCCCCACAGGAAAACACCGGGGAGCTGTTTTTT.